This TCR beta chain was documented in a study of CXCR3-negative and CXCR3-positive naive CD8 T cells. As regards this clonotype: Its target is unknown.

Points from the study as a whole: PBMCs showed partially decreased CXCR3 expression after cryopreservation, and most assays used fresh PBMCs. Memory CD8+ cells had much lower diversity, and both naive subsets had comparably high diversity. CXCR3-positive naive cells carried more hydrophobic TRB CDR3s than CXCR3-negative naive cells did.

The germline CDR1 and CDR2 sequences are MNHEY and SVGEGT. The CDR3 runs 15 residues. UMI-labeled 5' RACE yielded the TRB cDNA libraries. TCRdb reanalyzed the 5' RACE reads, giving one entry per CDR3 protein sequence and no DNA. The sample holds tens of thousands of distinct CDR3 sequences. The clonotype was recovered from a human donor in good health. Some clones in this sample may be carry-over from other donors' samples. Sequenced material: naive CXCR3+ CD8+ T cells from blood. Subset reported: CD45RO-CCR7+CD27+CD95- naive CD8+ T cells expressing CXCR3 (TNR3+). The chain carries TRBV6-2 or TRBV6-3 and TRBJ2-3. CDR3 region: CASSYSAGSTDTQYF.